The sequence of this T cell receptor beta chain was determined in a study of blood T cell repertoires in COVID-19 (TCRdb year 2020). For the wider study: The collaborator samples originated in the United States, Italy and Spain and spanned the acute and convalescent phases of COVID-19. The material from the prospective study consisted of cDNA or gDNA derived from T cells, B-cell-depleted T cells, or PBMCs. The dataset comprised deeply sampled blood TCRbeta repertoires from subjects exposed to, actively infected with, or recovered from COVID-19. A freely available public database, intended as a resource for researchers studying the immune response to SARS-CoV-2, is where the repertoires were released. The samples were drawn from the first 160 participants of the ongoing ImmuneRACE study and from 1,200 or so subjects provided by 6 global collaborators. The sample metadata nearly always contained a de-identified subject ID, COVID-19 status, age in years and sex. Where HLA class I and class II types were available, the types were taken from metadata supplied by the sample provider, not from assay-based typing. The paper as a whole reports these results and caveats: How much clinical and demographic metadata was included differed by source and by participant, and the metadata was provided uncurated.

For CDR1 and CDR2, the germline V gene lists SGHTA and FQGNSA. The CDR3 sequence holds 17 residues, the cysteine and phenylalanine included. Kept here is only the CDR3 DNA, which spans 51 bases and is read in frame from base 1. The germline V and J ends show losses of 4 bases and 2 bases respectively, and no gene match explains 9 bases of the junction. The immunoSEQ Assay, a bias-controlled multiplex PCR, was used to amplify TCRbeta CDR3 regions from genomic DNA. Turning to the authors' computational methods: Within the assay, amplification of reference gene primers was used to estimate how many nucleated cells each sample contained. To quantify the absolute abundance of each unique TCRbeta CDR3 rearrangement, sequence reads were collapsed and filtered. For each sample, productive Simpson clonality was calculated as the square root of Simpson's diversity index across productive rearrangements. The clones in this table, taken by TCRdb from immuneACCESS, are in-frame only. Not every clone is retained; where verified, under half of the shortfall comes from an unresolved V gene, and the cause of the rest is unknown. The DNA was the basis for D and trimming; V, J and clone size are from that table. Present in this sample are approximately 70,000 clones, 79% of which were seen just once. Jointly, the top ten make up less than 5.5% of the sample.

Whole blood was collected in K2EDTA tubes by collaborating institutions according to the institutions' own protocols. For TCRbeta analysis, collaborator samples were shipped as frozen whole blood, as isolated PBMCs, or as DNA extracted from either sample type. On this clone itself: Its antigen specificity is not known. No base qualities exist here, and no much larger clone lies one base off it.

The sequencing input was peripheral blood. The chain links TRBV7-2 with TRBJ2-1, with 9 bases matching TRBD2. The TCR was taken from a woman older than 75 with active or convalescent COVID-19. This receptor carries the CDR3 CASSSREGRVTYNEQFF. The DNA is TGTGCCAGCAGCTCGCGGGAGGGCCGAGTTACCTACAATGAGCAGTTCTTC.